A selection of T cell receptor beta chains follows, all from one sample in a study of cytomegalovirus exposure and HLA in healthy donors. Libraries were prepared by immunoSEQ multiplex PCR; TCRdb keeps only in-frame clonotypes and omits some of them. This repertoire shows fewer than 55,000 clones, 92% found once; its top ten account for more than 1.4%. Sequencing was performed on PBMCs. The source of these receptors is a young man in good health and CMV-seronegative. Each CDR3 is given with its conserved first and last residue. A D gene is named only where the DNA matches it firmly. Some rows mark clone size as missing; the rest say once, few, many or name a class of expanded clone.

j_call: TRBJ2-3
v_call: TRBV27
cdr3_length: 17
d_call: NA
clone_size: few
cdr3_nt: TGTGCCAGCAGTTTATCCGGGGGGCGCACGTTTTCGGATACGCAGTATTTT
cdr3_aa: CASSLSGGRTFSDTQYF

j_call: TRBJ2-7
v_call: TRBV7-9
cdr3_length: 16
d_call: TRBD1
clone_size: NA
cdr3_nt: TGTGCCAGCAGCCCCCCCGACGGGACAGATTCCTACGAGCAGTACTTC
cdr3_aa: CASSPPDGTDSYEQYF

j_call: TRBJ1-3
v_call: TRBV5-1
cdr3_length: 15
d_call: NA
clone_size: NA
cdr3_nt: TGCGCCAGCAGCTTGTTTGCAGGTGCTGGAAACACCATATATTTT
cdr3_aa: CASSLFAGAGNTIYF

j_call: TRBJ2-1
v_call: TRBV28
cdr3_length: 14
d_call: TRBD2
clone_size: NA
cdr3_nt: TGTGCCAGCAGTTATAGCGGGTATTACAATGAGCAGTTCTTC
cdr3_aa: CASSYSGYYNEQFF

j_call: TRBJ2-1
v_call: TRBV11-2
cdr3_length: 15
d_call: NA
clone_size: NA
cdr3_nt: TGTGCCAGCAGCTTAGCTGGGAGCTCCTACAATGAGCAGTTCTTC
cdr3_aa: CASSLAGSSYNEQFF

j_call: TRBJ2-7
v_call: TRBV6-5
cdr3_length: 15
d_call: TRBD1
clone_size: NA
cdr3_nt: TGTGCCAGCAGACGCGGGACAGGGCCTTCCTACGAGCAGTACTTC
cdr3_aa: CASRRGTGPSYEQYF

j_call: TRBJ2-1
v_call: TRBV7-6
cdr3_length: 16
d_call: TRBD1
clone_size: NA
cdr3_nt: TGTGCCAGCAGCCCCGGACAGGCGAGCTCCTACAATGAGCAGTTCTTC
cdr3_aa: CASSPGQASSYNEQFF

j_call: TRBJ2-7
v_call: TRBV5-1
cdr3_length: 15
d_call: TRBD2
clone_size: NA
cdr3_nt: TGCGCCAGCAGCCAAAATAGCGGGCCCTCCTACGAGCAGTACTTC
cdr3_aa: CASSQNSGPSYEQYF

j_call: TRBJ2-7
v_call: TRBV19
cdr3_length: 15
d_call: NA
clone_size: once
cdr3_nt: TGTGCCAGTAGTATGGTAAGGGGTAGGACCTACGAGCAGTACTTC
cdr3_aa: CASSMVRGRTYEQYF

j_call: TRBJ2-2
v_call: TRBV9
cdr3_length: 13
d_call: NA
clone_size: NA
cdr3_nt: TGTGCCAGCAGCGTAGCTCAGTCGAGGGAGCTGTTTTTT
cdr3_aa: CASSVAQSRELFF

j_call: TRBJ2-2
v_call: TRBV28
cdr3_length: 12
d_call: NA
clone_size: once
cdr3_nt: TGTGCCAGCAGTTTATCTACCGGGGAGCTGTTTTTT
cdr3_aa: CASSLSTGELFF

j_call: TRBJ2-3
v_call: TRBV5-4
cdr3_length: 15
d_call: NA
clone_size: NA
cdr3_nt: TGTGCCAGCAGCTTAGGCCAGGCTAGCACAGATACGCAGTATTTT
cdr3_aa: CASSLGQASTDTQYF

j_call: TRBJ1-5
v_call: TRBV12-2
cdr3_length: 11
d_call: NA
clone_size: NA
cdr3_nt: TGTGCAAGTCGCTTAGGGGGGGCCCAGCATTTT
cdr3_aa: CASRLGGAQHF

j_call: TRBJ2-7
v_call: TRBV10-2
cdr3_length: 12
d_call: NA
clone_size: NA
cdr3_nt: TGCGCCAGCAGTGTTGCGGGTTACGAGCAGTACTTC
cdr3_aa: CASSVAGYEQYF

j_call: TRBJ2-1
v_call: TRBV14
cdr3_length: 15
d_call: NA
clone_size: NA
cdr3_nt: TGTGCCAGCAGCGTCATTGGACGGAGGGAAGATGAGCAGTTCTTC
cdr3_aa: CASSVIGRREDEQFF

j_call: TRBJ2-1
v_call: TRBV27
cdr3_length: 15
d_call: TRBD2
clone_size: NA
cdr3_nt: TGTGCCAGCAGTTTAAGCGGGAGGAGGGACAATGAGCAGTTCTTC
cdr3_aa: CASSLSGRRDNEQFF

j_call: TRBJ1-1
v_call: TRBV30
cdr3_length: 13
d_call: NA
clone_size: NA
cdr3_nt: TGTGCCTGGAGTCTTGGCAGGGGCACTGAAGCTTTCTTT
cdr3_aa: CAWSLGRGTEAFF

j_call: TRBJ2-7
v_call: TRBV19
cdr3_length: 14
d_call: TRBD1
clone_size: once
cdr3_nt: TGTGCCAGTTCCCGGGACAGGGCGCGAGGCGAGCAGTACTTC
cdr3_aa: CASSRDRARGEQYF

j_call: TRBJ2-7
v_call: TRBV6-5
cdr3_length: 13
d_call: NA
clone_size: NA
cdr3_nt: TGTGCCAGCAGTCGAGGACTATATTACGAGCAGTACTTC
cdr3_aa: CASSRGLYYEQYF

j_call: TRBJ2-3
v_call: TRBV6-1
cdr3_length: 15
d_call: NA
clone_size: NA
cdr3_nt: TGTGCCAGCAGTAACAGGGGAGGCGGCACAGATACGCAGTATTTT
cdr3_aa: CASSNRGGGTDTQYF

j_call: TRBJ1-5
v_call: TRBV2
cdr3_length: 15
d_call: NA
clone_size: NA
cdr3_nt: TGTGCCAGCAGTGAAGCAGAGGGGGGCAATCAGCCCCAGCATTTT
cdr3_aa: CASSEAEGGNQPQHF

j_call: TRBJ2-7
v_call: TRBV4-1
cdr3_length: 15
d_call: TRBD1
clone_size: NA
cdr3_nt: TGCGCCAGCAGCCAAACCCGGGACAGGTGCTACGAGCAGTACTTC
cdr3_aa: CASSQTRDRCYEQYF